The rows below give T cell receptor beta chains drawn from one sample of a study of blood T cell repertoires in COVID-19. Generated by immunoSEQ multiplex PCR, the TCRdb table keeps only in-frame clones and is missing some. The table records more than 100,000 clones, about 80% of them present only once. Specimen: PBMCs or T cells enriched from blood (not recorded which). The receptors come from a man aged 40-49 years with acute COVID-19. Each CDR3 is given without its conserved first and last residue. The order of the fields is V gene, clone size, CDR3 protein. Size tells how often a clone was seen (once, few, many) or the class of an expanded clone, and some rows leave it out.

TRBV27	-	ASSLSLTNTGELF
TRBV3-1/TRBV3-2	-	ASLAVNTGELF
TRBV30	few	ARGAAQETQY
TRBV11-2	-	ASSWGQGGNTEAF
TRBV12-3/TRBV12-4	-	ASSLGVNYGYT
TRBV9	few	ASSVVFSGGAGTDTQY
TRBV13	-	ASSVTGDGYT
TRBV9	-	ASSRQGGETQY
TRBV7-8	-	ASSLTGNLFSGANVLT
TRBV5-8	-	ASSLGPGRGAF
TRBV19	-	ASSIFLNQPQH
TRBV13	-	ASSFRLAGGGGDTQY
TRBV6-5	-	ASSYSISRAYT
TRBV28	few	ASTPPGSGNTEAF
TRBV6-1	few	ASSEIRATGELF
TRBV9	-	ASSVEGGGLAKNIQY